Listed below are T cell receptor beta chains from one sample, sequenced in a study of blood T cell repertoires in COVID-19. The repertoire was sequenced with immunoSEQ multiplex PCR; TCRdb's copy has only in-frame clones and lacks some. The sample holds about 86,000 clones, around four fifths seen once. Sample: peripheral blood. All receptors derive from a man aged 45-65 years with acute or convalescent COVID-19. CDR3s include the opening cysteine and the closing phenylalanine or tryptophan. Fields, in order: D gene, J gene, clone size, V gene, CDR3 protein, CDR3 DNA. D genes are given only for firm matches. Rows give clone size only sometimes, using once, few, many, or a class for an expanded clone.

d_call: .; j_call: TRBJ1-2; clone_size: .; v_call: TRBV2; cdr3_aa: CASSGYRVTNYGYTF; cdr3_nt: TGTGCCAGCAGTGGATACCGGGTTACTAACTATGGCTACACCTTC
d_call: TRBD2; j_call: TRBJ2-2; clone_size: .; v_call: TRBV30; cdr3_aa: CAWSRGGGTGELFF; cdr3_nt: TGTGCCTGGAGTCGCGGGGGAGGGACCGGGGAGCTGTTTTTT
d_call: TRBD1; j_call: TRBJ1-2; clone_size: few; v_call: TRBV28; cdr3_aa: CASSPQDREAGYTF; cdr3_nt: TGTGCCAGCAGTCCCCAGGACAGGGAGGCTGGCTACACCTTC
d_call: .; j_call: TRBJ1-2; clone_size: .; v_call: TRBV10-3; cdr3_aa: CATQAGGGSGYTF; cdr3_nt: TGTGCCACCCAAGCGGGAGGGGGAAGTGGCTACACCTTC
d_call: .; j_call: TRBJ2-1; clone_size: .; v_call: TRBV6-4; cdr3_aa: CASSLTSNSEQFF; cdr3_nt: TGTGCCAGCAGCCTGACTAGTAACAGTGAGCAGTTCTTC
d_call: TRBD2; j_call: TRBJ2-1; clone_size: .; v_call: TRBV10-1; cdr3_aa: CASSETLAANEQFF; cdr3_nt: TGCGCCAGCAGTGAGACACTAGCGGCCAATGAGCAGTTCTTC
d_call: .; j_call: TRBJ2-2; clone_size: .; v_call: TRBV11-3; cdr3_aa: CASSFGLTPNTGELFF; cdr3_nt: TGTGCCAGCAGCTTTGGACTGACCCCGAACACCGGGGAGCTGTTTTTT
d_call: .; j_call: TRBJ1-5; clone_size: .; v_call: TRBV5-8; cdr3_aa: CASSLASLFSIQPQHF; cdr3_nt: TGTGCCAGCAGCTTGGCTTCTCTTTTTTCTATTCAGCCCCAGCATTTT
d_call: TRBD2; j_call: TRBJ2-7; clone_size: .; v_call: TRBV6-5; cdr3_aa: CASRETSGFSYEQYF; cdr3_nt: TGTGCCAGCAGAGAGACTAGCGGGTTCTCCTACGAGCAGTACTTC
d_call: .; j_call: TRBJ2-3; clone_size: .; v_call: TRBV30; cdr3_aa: CAWAGAREGTDTQYF; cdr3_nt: TGTGCCTGGGCTGGGGCCAGGGAAGGCACAGATACGCAGTATTTT
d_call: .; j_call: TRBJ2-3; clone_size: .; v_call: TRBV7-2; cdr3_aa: CASSPRQGRADTQYF; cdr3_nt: TGTGCCAGCAGCCCCAGACAGGGGAGGGCAGATACGCAGTATTTT
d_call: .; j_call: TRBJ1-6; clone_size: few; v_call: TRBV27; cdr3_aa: CATAPRFLQVYNSPLHF; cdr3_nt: TGTGCCACCGCACCCCGGTTCTTACAGGTGTATAATTCACCCCTCCACTTT
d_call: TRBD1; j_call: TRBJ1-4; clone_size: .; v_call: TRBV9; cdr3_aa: CASSDSTGQANEKLFF; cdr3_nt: TGTGCCAGCAGCGATTCGACAGGGCAAGCTAATGAAAAACTGTTTTTT
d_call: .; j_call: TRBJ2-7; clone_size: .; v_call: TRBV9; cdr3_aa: CASSPAGVSYEQYF; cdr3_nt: TGTGCCAGCAGCCCGGCCGGGGTATCGTACGAGCAGTACTTC
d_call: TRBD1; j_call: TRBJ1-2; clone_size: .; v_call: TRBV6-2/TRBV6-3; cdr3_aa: CASSYPQGANYGYTF; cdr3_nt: TGTGCCAGCAGTTACCCACAGGGGGCTAACTATGGCTACACCTTC
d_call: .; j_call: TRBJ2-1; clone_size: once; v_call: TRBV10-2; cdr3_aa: CASSESTSRSSYNEQFF; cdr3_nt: TGCGCCAGCAGTGAGTCTACTAGCAGGAGCTCCTACAATGAGCAGTTCTTC
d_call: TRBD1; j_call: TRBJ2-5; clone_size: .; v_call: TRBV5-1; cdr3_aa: CASSDPGTGLQETQYF; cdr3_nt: TGCGCCAGCAGCGACCCCGGGACAGGGCTCCAAGAGACCCAGTACTTC
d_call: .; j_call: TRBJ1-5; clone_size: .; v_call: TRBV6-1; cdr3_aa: CASSEARGNRNQPQHF; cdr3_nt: TGTGCCAGCAGTGAAGCACGGGGGAATCGCAATCAGCCCCAGCATTTT
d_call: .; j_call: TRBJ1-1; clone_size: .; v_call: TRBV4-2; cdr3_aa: CASSHPRETEAFF; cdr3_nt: TGTGCCAGCAGCCACCCTCGGGAAACTGAAGCTTTCTTT
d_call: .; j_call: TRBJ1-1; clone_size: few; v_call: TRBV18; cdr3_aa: CASSSGTSRNGAFF; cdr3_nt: TGTGCCAGCTCGTCCGGGACATCCAGAAATGGAGCTTTCTTT
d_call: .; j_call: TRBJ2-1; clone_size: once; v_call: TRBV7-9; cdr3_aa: CASSSISGSSYNEQFF; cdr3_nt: TGTGCCAGCAGCTCTATTAGCGGTAGCTCCTACAATGAGCAGTTCTTC
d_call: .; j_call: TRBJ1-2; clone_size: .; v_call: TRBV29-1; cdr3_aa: CSAQEGALYGYTF; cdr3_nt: TGCAGCGCCCAGGAGGGAGCGCTTTATGGCTACACCTTC
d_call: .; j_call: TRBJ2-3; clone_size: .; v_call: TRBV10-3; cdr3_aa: CAISDPMREPPDTQYF; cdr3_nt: TGTGCCATCAGTGACCCGATGAGGGAGCCCCCAGATACGCAGTATTTT
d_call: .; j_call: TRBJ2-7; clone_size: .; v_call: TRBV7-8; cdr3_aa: CASSLAEGTLIPYEQYF; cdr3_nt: TGTGCCAGCAGCTTAGCGGAGGGGACCTTGATCCCCTACGAGCAGTACTTC
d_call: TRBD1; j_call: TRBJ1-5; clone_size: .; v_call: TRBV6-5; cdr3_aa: CASGDRGDQPQHF; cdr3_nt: TGTGCCAGCGGGGACAGGGGGGATCAGCCCCAGCATTTT
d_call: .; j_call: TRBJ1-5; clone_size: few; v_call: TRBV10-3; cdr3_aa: CAAQRAGDNQPQHF; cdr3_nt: TGTGCCGCACAGCGGGCGGGGGATAATCAGCCCCAGCATTTT
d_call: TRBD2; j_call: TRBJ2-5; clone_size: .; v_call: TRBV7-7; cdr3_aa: CASSFEAGVSGETQYF; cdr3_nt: TGTGCCAGCAGCTTCGAAGCGGGAGTTTCGGGAGAGACCCAGTACTTC
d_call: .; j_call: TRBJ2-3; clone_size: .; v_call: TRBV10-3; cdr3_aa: CAISTTVADTQYF; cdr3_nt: TGTGCCATCAGTACTACCGTCGCAGATACGCAGTATTTT
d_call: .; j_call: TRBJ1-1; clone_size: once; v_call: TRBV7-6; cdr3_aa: CASSPQGAGNTEAFF; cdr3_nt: TGTGCCAGCAGCCCGCAAGGGGCAGGCAACACTGAAGCTTTCTTT
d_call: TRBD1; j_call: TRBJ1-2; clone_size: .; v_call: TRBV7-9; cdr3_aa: CASSPNTGTGSYGYTF; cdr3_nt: TGTGCCAGCAGCCCGAACACCGGGACAGGGTCCTATGGCTACACCTTC
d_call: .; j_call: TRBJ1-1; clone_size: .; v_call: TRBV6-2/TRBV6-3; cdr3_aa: CASSYEGGGRTEAFF; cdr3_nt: TGTGCCAGCAGTTATGAGGGCGGAGGGAGGACTGAAGCTTTCTTT
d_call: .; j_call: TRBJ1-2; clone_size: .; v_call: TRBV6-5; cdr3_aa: CASSYSHGNYGYTF; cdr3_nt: TGTGCCAGCAGTTACTCGCACGGTAACTATGGCTACACCTTC
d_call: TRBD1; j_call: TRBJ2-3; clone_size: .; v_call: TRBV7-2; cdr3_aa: CASSPTGVSTDTQYF; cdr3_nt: TGTGCCAGCAGCCCGACAGGGGTCAGCACAGATACGCAGTATTTT
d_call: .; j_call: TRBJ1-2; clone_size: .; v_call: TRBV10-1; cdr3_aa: CASSEGPTGGYTF; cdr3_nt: TGCGCCAGCAGTGAGGGGCCTACTGGAGGCTACACCTTC
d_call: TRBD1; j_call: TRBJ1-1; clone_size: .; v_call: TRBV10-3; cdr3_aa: CAISPTGGTEAFF; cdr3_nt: TGTGCCATCAGTCCAACAGGGGGCACTGAAGCTTTCTTT
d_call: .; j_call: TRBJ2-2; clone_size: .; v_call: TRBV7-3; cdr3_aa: CASSFDYTGELFF; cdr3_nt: TGTGCCAGCAGCTTCGACTATACCGGGGAGCTGTTTTTT
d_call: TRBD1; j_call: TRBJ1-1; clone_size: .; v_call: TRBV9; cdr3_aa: CASSARTGPNTEAFF; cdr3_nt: TGTGCCAGCAGCGCCCGGACAGGGCCGAACACTGAAGCTTTCTTT
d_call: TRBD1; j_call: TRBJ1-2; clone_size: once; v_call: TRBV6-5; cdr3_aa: CASRTDRDLYTF; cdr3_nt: TGTGCCAGCAGAACGGACAGGGACCTCTACACCTTC
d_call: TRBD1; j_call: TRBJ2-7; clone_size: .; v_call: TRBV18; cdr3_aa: CASSPGTGNEQYF; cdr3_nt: TGTGCCAGCTCACCCGGGACAGGGAACGAGCAGTACTTC
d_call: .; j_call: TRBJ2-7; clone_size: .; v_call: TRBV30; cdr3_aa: CAWSSTVQYF; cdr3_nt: TGTGCCTGGAGTTCCACTGTGCAGTACTTC